The rows below give T cell receptor beta chains drawn from one sample of a study of shared clonotypes between healthy human individuals. Some clones are missing from TCRdb's copy, which holds only in-frame ones; the method was immunoSEQ multiplex PCR. The table lists more than 2 million clones, approximately 94% of them singletons, with about 1.1% in the top ten. Sequenced sample: naive CD8+ T cells sorted from blood. These receptors were obtained from a man aged 18-30 years in good health. Both conserved end residues are part of each CDR3. The D gene is left open where the match is weak. Clone size is stated in some rows and not others, as once, few, many or a class when expanded.

V: TRBV6-1
D: TRBD1
size: NA
J: TRBJ1-4
CDR3: CASRDRGPTNEKLFF
DNA: TGTGCCAGCAGGGACAGGGGCCCAACTAATGAAAAACTGTTTTTT

V: TRBV11-2
D: TRBD1
size: NA
J: TRBJ2-3
CDR3: CASSGGTGGAADTQYF
DNA: TGTGCCAGCAGCGGAGGGACAGGGGGCGCGGCAGATACGCAGTATTTT

V: TRBV29-1
D: TRBD1
size: NA
J: TRBJ2-1
CDR3: CSVVTGGGEQFF
DNA: TGCAGCGTGGTCACAGGGGGAGGCGAGCAGTTCTTC

V: TRBV5-4
D: NA
size: NA
J: TRBJ2-5
CDR3: CASSLAGTKRQYQETQYF
DNA: TGTGCCAGCAGCCTAGCCGGGACAAAGAGACAGTACCAAGAGACCCAGTACTTC

V: TRBV29-1
D: TRBD2
size: once
J: TRBJ2-1
CDR3: CSVVASGRDNEQFF
DNA: TGCAGCGTTGTCGCTAGCGGGAGGGACAATGAGCAGTTCTTC

V: TRBV6-5
D: TRBD2
size: NA
J: TRBJ2-2
CDR3: CASSRTSANTGELFF
DNA: TGTGCCAGCAGCCGGACTAGCGCCAACACCGGGGAGCTGTTTTTT

V: TRBV15
D: NA
size: NA
J: TRBJ2-3
CDR3: CATSSGMIDTQYF
DNA: TGTGCCACCAGCAGCGGGATGATAGATACGCAGTATTTT

V: TRBV5-6
D: NA
size: NA
J: TRBJ2-1
CDR3: CASSPPIWGLINEQFF
DNA: TGTGCCAGCAGCCCACCCATATGGGGGCTTATCAATGAGCAGTTCTTC

V: TRBV7-3
D: NA
size: NA
J: TRBJ2-3
CDR3: CASSLGLVPSTDTQYF
DNA: TGTGCCAGCAGCTTAGGACTGGTTCCCAGCACAGATACGCAGTATTTT

V: TRBV27
D: NA
size: NA
J: TRBJ2-1
CDR3: CASRGSHVENEQFF
DNA: TGTGCCAGCAGGGGGTCCCACGTGGAGAATGAGCAGTTCTTC

V: TRBV4-3
D: TRBD1
size: NA
J: TRBJ2-3
CDR3: CASSQEQGDTQYF
DNA: TGCGCCAGCAGCCAAGAACAGGGGGATACGCAGTATTTT

V: TRBV27
D: NA
size: NA
J: TRBJ1-3
CDR3: CASSPSWGNSGNTIYF
DNA: TGTGCCAGCAGCCCCAGCTGGGGGAACTCTGGAAACACCATATATTTT

V: TRBV6-6
D: TRBD1
size: NA
J: TRBJ1-1
CDR3: CASSQTGENTEAFF
DNA: TGTGCCAGCAGTCAGACAGGGGAGAACACTGAAGCTTTCTTT

V: TRBV27
D: NA
size: NA
J: TRBJ1-4
CDR3: CASSLIPKGEKLFF
DNA: TGTGCCAGCAGCCTCATACCCAAAGGCGAAAAACTGTTTTTT

V: TRBV6-1
D: NA
size: NA
J: TRBJ1-2
CDR3: CASSEHGADLLPFYGYTF
DNA: TGTGCCAGCAGTGAGCACGGGGCCGACCTCCTCCCTTTCTATGGCTACACCTTC

V: TRBV6-1
D: NA
size: NA
J: TRBJ2-1
CDR3: CASTVPPGSYNEQFF
DNA: TGTGCCAGCACGGTCCCCCCTGGCTCCTACAATGAGCAGTTCTTC

V: TRBV25-1
D: NA
size: few
J: TRBJ1-2
CDR3: CASSGILQDRWHGYTF
DNA: TGTGCCAGCAGTGGGATCTTACAGGACCGTTGGCATGGCTACACCTTC

V: TRBV19
D: TRBD1
size: NA
J: TRBJ1-2
CDR3: CASSTGGQELLYGYTF
DNA: TGTGCCAGTTCAACGGGGGGACAGGAGCTTCTCTATGGCTACACCTTC

V: TRBV5-5
D: NA
size: NA
J: TRBJ1-1
CDR3: CASSLWESTEAFF
DNA: TGTGCCAGCAGCTTGTGGGAGTCCACTGAAGCTTTCTTT

V: TRBV4-3
D: NA
size: NA
J: TRBJ1-1
CDR3: CASSQETVHTEAFF
DNA: TGCGCCAGCAGCCAAGAAACAGTACACACTGAAGCTTTCTTT

V: TRBV6-5
D: NA
size: once
J: TRBJ2-4
CDR3: CASSDGGLNIQYF
DNA: TGTGCCAGCAGCGACGGGGGGCTAAACATTCAGTACTTC

V: TRBV5-4
D: TRBD2
size: NA
J: TRBJ2-1
CDR3: CASSLTSGGFSYNEQFF
DNA: TGTGCCAGCAGCCTCACTAGCGGGGGGTTCTCCTACAATGAGCAGTTCTTC

V: TRBV5-4
D: TRBD2
size: NA
J: TRBJ2-1
CDR3: CASNEGAGGPLNEQFF
DNA: TGTGCCAGCAACGAGGGAGCGGGGGGGCCTCTGAATGAGCAGTTCTTC

V: TRBV5-4
D: NA
size: NA
J: TRBJ1-3
CDR3: CASSFDGLSGNTIYF
DNA: TGTGCCAGCAGCTTTGACGGCCTCTCTGGAAACACCATATATTTT

V: TRBV5-8
D: TRBD1
size: NA
J: TRBJ2-5
CDR3: CASSLATGAQETQYF
DNA: TGTGCCAGCAGTTTAGCGACAGGGGCCCAAGAGACCCAGTACTTC